This T cell receptor beta chain was identified during a study of monozygotic twins with inflammatory bowel disease. Following a re-call of the 5' RACE reads, TCRdb has one entry per CDR3 protein and lacks DNA. Recorded here are approximately 400,000 distinct CDR3 sequences; the top ten clones represent roughly 2.5%. Germline assignment: CDR1 DFQATT and CDR2 SNEGSKA (reference sequence). The CDR3 is 15 amino acids. The source of this sequence is a human donor with ulcerative colitis or Crohn's disease, or a healthy co-twin of an affected twin (not recorded which). The specimen was blood. The chain links TRBV20-1 to TRBJ2-3; TCRdb's D gene call, TRBD2, goes unchecked for lack of DNA. The CDR3 loop reads CSARSTSGSTDTQYF.